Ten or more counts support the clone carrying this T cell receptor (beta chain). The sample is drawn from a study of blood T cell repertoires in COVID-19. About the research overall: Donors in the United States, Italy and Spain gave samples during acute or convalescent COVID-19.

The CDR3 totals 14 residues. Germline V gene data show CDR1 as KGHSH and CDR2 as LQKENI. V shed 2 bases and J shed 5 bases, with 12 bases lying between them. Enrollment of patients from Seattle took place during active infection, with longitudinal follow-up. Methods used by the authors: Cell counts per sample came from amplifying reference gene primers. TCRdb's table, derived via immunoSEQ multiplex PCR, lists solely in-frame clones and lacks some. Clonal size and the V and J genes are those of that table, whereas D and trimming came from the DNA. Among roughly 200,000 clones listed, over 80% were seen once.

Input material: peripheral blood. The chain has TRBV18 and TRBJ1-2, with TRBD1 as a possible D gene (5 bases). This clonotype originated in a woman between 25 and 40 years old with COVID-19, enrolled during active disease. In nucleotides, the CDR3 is TGTGCCAGCTCACCAGGGGCAGGAGATTATGGCTACACCTTC. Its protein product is CASSPGAGDYGYTF.